The clone carrying this T cell receptor beta chain showed up just a few times. Its antigen is still unknown. The length of the CDR3 is 17 residues. V was pared by 3 bases and J by 0 bases, with 15 bases between. Germline assignment: CDR1 MNHEY and CDR2 SMNVEV (reference sequence). Template switching (which added a universal primer site) was used, and cDNA carried unique molecular identifiers. MiXCR was run by TCRdb on the 5' RACE reads, yielding one entry per CDR3 protein. The table includes roughly 1,500,000 distinct CDR3 sequences, 32% detected once. This specimen comes from a study of identical twins. Study-level findings and limits: Cross-sectional statistical analysis was relied on for the conclusions, without the same donors being followed. Researchers reported excess low generation probability among twin-shared out-of-frame alpha sequences.

No donor was unhealthy or non-Caucasian. This sequence originates from a newborn girl in good health. Material: cord blood. This chain joins TRBV27 and TRBJ1-5; D uncertain. DNA for the CDR3: TGTGCCAGCAGTTTTCCGGCAGGCCCCGATAGCAATCAGCCCCAGCATTTT. It encodes CASSFPAGPDSNQPQHF.